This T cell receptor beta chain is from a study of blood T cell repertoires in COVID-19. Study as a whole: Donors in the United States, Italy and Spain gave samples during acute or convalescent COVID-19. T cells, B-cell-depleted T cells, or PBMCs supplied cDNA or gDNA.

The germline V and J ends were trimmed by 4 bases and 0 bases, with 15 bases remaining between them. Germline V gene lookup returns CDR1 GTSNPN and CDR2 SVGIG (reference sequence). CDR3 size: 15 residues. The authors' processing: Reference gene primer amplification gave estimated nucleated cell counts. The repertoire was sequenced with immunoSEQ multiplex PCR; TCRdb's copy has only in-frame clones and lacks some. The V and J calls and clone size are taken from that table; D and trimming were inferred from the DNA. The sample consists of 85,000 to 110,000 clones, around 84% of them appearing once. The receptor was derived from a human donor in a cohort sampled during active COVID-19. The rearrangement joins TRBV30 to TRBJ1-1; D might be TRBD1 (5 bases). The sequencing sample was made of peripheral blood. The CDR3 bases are TGTGCCTGGAAAGTCGGCAGGGCCTTGAACACTGAAGCTTTCTTT. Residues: CAWKVGRALNTEAFF.